These 27 T cell receptor beta chains were sequenced from one sample in a study of CD8 T cells in ankylosing spondylitis. TCRdb recomputed calls from the 5' RACE reads with MiXCR, one row per CDR3 protein. This sample has about 160,000 distinct CDR3 sequences, with around 45% found just once. Sequences were obtained from synovial fluid, either unsorted or a sorted T cell fraction (not recorded which). These receptors were taken from a male donor with ankylosing spondylitis.

In this sample, this clonotype turned up a few times. The V and J genes are TRBV7-8 and TRBJ2-2; 9 positions agree with TRBD2. The CDR3 sequence is 15 residues long. J was trimmed by 5 bases and V by 1 base; bases with no gene match: 2. CDR1 is SGHVS and CDR2 is FQNEAQ in the germline V gene. Written as DNA, the CDR3 is TGTGCCAGCAGCTTAGGAGCGGGGGGTACCGGGGAGCTGTTTTTT. It translates to CASSLGAGGTGELFF.

This clonotype has only a few counts. A junction end diverges from the germline sequence, so it may reflect a read error. The chain combines TRBV12-3 or TRBV12-4 with TRBJ2-2, with 10 bases identical to TRBD2. The CDR3 length is 15 residues. Here the CDR3 reads CASSLAGADTGELFF. CDR3 coding DNA: TGTGCCAGCAGTCTAGCGGGAGCAGACACCGGGGAGCTGTTTTTT.

This clonotype was detected once. The genes are TRBV9 and TRBJ1-1, with D uncertain. V shed 2 bases and J shed 1 base, with 9 bases lying between them. CDR3 length: 14 amino acids. Germline loops: CDR1 SGDLS, CDR2 YYNGEE. CDR3 coding DNA: TGTGCCAGCAGCGTGGCAGGTCCGAACACTGAAGCTTTCTTT. It translates to CASSVAGPNTEAFF. Complete variable domain (other parts from reference TRBV9 and TRBJ1-1): DSGVTQTPKHLITATGQRVTLRCSPRSGDLSVYWYQQSLDQGLQFLIQYYNGEERAKGNILERFSAQQFPDLHSELNLSSLELGDSALYFCASSVAGPNTEAFFGQGTRLTVV.

This clonotype has just a few counts. The genes are TRBV12-3 or TRBV12-4 and TRBJ1-1; a weak D match, TRBD1 (6 bases). Trimming removed 6 bases at V and 3 bases at J, with 17 bases between. The CDR3 is made up of 15 amino acids. The CDR3 bases are TGTGCCAGCAGCTTTTTGGGGGCAGGAGACACTGAAGCTTTCTTT. It yields the protein CASSFLGAGDTEAFF.

The J gene is TRBJ2-7, the V gene TRBV5-6; 8 bases are a match to TRBD1. The CDR3 length is 15 residues. The V gene's germline CDR1 is SGHDT and CDR2 YYEEEE. V was pared by 3 bases and J by 3 bases, with 8 bases of the junction left unmatched. In nucleotides, the CDR3 is TGTGCCAGCAGCTCCCCCGGGACAGGAGTCTACGAGCAGTACTTC. As protein: CASSSPGTGVYEQYF.

This clonotype was counted a few times. The rearrangement uses TRBV28 and TRBJ2-1; D remains ambiguous. Germline CDR1 is MDHEN and CDR2 is SYDVKM. This CDR3 is 15 amino acids long. Trimming removed 7 bases from V and 7 bases from J, with 20 bases in between. In nucleotides, the CDR3 is TGTGCCAGCATCCCGAGCCGGCTACCAGTTAATGAGCAGTTCTTC. This codes for CASIPSRLPVNEQFF.

This chain joins TRBV18 and TRBJ2-7; weak D call: TRBD1 (5 bases). This CDR3 comprises 16 residues. Germline lookup yields CDR1 KGHSH and CDR2 LQKENI. V was pared by 2 bases and J by 2 bases, with 16 bases between. This chain's CDR3 is CASSPLGPRRPYEQYF. Written as DNA, the CDR3 is TGTGCCAGCTCACCATTGGGGCCCCGGCGCCCCTACGAGCAGTACTTC.

The J gene is TRBJ1-5, the V gene TRBV29-1, with 10 bases lining up with TRBD1. The CDR3 covers 16 residues. The V segment lost 6 bases and the J segment 9 bases; nucleotides outside the gene matches: 17. CDR1 is SQVTM and CDR2 is ANQGSEA in the germline V gene. The CDR3 protein is CSVVPGQGRAIRPQHF. The CDR3 DNA is TGCAGCGTCGTCCCGGGACAGGGGCGAGCTATCAGGCCCCAGCATTTT. The variable domain in full, with the rest retrieved from reference TRBV29-1 and TRBJ1-5, is SAVISQKPSRDICQRGTSLTIQCQVDSQVTMMFWYRQQPGQSLTLIATANQGSEATYESGFVIDKFPISRPNLTFSTLTVSNMSPEDSSIYLCSVVPGQGRAIRPQHFGDGTRLSIL.

The chain has TRBV20-1 and TRBJ2-1; 13 bases align to TRBD2. The CDR3 is 17 residues long. Germline V CDR1 and CDR2: DFQATT, SNEGSKA (reference sequence). After removal of 3 bases from V and 7 bases from J, the junction contained 12 bases not matched to a gene. The CDR3 region is CSARGLAGSLGGNEQFF. The CDR3 DNA is TGCAGTGCTAGGGGACTAGCGGGATCCCTTGGTGGAAATGAGCAGTTCTTC.

The chain uses TRBV28 and TRBJ1-1; tentatively, D is TRBD1 (5 bases). The V gene's germline CDR1 is MDHEN and CDR2 SYDVKM. Trimming shortened V by 3 bases and J by 4 bases, and 15 bases separated the two germline ends. The CDR3 has 15 amino acids. For the CDR3, the DNA is TGTGCCAGCAGTTTCGGATCGGAGAGGGGCACTGAAGCTTTCTTT. The encoded protein is CASSFGSERGTEAFF.

This clonotype was observed at least ten times. For the CDR3, the DNA is TGTGCCAGCAGTTACGGGACTAGCGGCTACGAGCAGTACTTC. This codes for CASSYGTSGYEQYF. V gene TRBV6-2 or TRBV6-3 combines with J gene TRBJ2-7, with 11 bases fitting TRBD2. The CDR3 covers 14 residues. V was clipped by 2 bases and J by 3 bases; unmatched bases: 0. In germline, CDR1 is MNHEY, CDR2 SVGEGT.

This clonotype has more than one count but fewer than ten. The V call is TRBV27, the J call TRBJ1-1; D call uncertain. The germline CDR1 and CDR2 sequences are MNHEY and SMNVEV (reference sequence). Trimming stripped 1 base from V and 2 bases from J, with 8 bases between. The CDR3 is 14 amino acids. CDR3 DNA: TGTGCCAGCAGTTTATTGGACCTCAACACTGAAGCTTTCTTT. Its protein is CASSLLDLNTEAFF.

J is TRBJ1-2 and V is TRBV30; D is unresolved. Germline V lookup: CDR1 GTSNPN, CDR2 SVGIG (reference sequence). The length of the CDR3 is 12 residues. V gave up 4 bases and J gave up 3 bases, with 9 bases separating them. DNA for the CDR3: TGTGCCTGGAAATCCGAAGACTATGGCTACACCTTC. This sequence encodes CAWKSEDYGYTF.

The CDR3 reads CASSLAGPEIYNEQFF. The CDR3 DNA is TGTGCCAGCAGCTTAGCTGGGCCCGAGATATACAATGAGCAGTTCTTC. The chain employs TRBV7-9 and TRBJ2-1, with D unresolved. Deletions cut 0 bases from V and 4 bases from J, with 13 bases between. This CDR3 is 16 amino acids long. Per the germline V gene, CDR1 is SEHNR and CDR2 is FQNEAQ (reference sequence).

The chain is built from TRBV30 and TRBJ2-1, with D possibly called TRBD1 or TRBD2 (5 bases each). Germline CDR1 and CDR2: GTSNPN and SVGIG (reference sequence). This CDR3 comprises 13 residues. V was pared by 2 bases and J by 4 bases, with 9 bases between. The DNA of the CDR3 is TGTGCCTGGAGTATGGGACCTTACAATGAGCAGTTCTTC. The encoded protein is CAWSMGPYNEQFF.

The gene calls are TRBV12-3 or TRBV12-4 and TRBJ2-1, with 7 positions matching TRBD2. Trimming removed 2 bases from V and 7 bases from J; junction bases left unmatched: 8. The CDR3 is made up of 15 amino acids. The chain's CDR3 is CASSLWGGSANEQFF. CDR3 DNA sequence: TGTGCCAGCAGTTTATGGGGCGGGAGTGCAAATGAGCAGTTCTTC.

The chain links TRBV9 to TRBJ1-4; D may be TRBD1 (5 bases). The CDR3 has 14 residues. Germline V gene data show CDR1 as SGDLS and CDR2 as YYNGEE. V shed 3 bases and J shed 7 bases, with 13 bases lying between them. In nucleotides, the CDR3 is TGTGCCAGCAGCGATCCCAGGGAGGGTGAAAAACTGTTTTTT. It encodes CASSDPREGEKLFF. The complete variable domain, with remaining parts taken from reference TRBV9 and TRBJ1-4, reads DSGVTQTPKHLITATGQRVTLRCSPRSGDLSVYWYQQSLDQGLQFLIQYYNGEERAKGNILERFSAQQFPDLHSELNLSSLELGDSALYFCASSDPREGEKLFFGSGTQLSVL.

This chain connects TRBV7-2 to TRBJ2-5, with 8 bases that match TRBD2. Germline CDR1 SGHTA, CDR2 FQGNSA. Trimming at V came to 0 bases and at J to 2 bases, leaving 5 bases not matched to a gene. There are 16 residues in the CDR3. The CDR3 reads CASSLAQRGYQETQYF. CDR3 bases: TGTGCCAGCAGCTTAGCTCAGCGGGGGTATCAAGAGACCCAGTACTTC.

This clonotype was detected only a few times. The rearrangement uses TRBV12-3 or TRBV12-4 and TRBJ2-1, with 10 bases aligning to TRBD2. With 6 bases clipped from V and 6 bases from J, the junction kept 11 bases outside the gene matches. CDR3 length: 16 residues. CDR3: CASSQPPRTSGNEQFF. The DNA of the CDR3 is TGTGCCAGCAGCCAACCGCCCCGGACTAGCGGCAATGAGCAGTTCTTC.

This clonotype appeared a few times. The V and J genes are TRBV6-1 and TRBJ1-2; 7 bases are a match to TRBD1. The CDR3 has 13 amino acids. Trimming took 4 bases from V and 5 from J; bases not matched to a gene: 4. Per germline, CDR1 MNHNS and CDR2 SASEGT. The CDR3 spells CASSGQGQYGYTF. In DNA form, the CDR3 reads TGTGCCAGCAGTGGACAGGGACAGTATGGCTACACCTTC.

The rearrangement links TRBV6-5 to TRBJ1-1; D is unresolved. CDR1 is MNHEY and CDR2 is SVGAGI in the germline V gene. The CDR3 consists of 13 residues. Trimming cost V 0 bases and J 3 bases, with 5 bases left between them. The CDR3 coding sequence is TGTGCCAGCAGTTACTCCGCGGACACTGAAGCTTTCTTT. Its protein product is CASSYSADTEAFF.

This clonotype was recorded only once. This chain connects TRBV5-1 to TRBJ2-2, with 8 bases matching TRBD1. The V segment lost 2 bases and the J segment 9 bases; nucleotides outside the gene matches: 6. CDR1 and CDR2 (germline): SGHRS, YFSETQ. The CDR3 covers 14 residues. CDR3 residues: CASSLGQGVRELFF. The CDR3 DNA reads as TGCGCCAGCAGCTTAGGACAGGGAGTTCGGGAGCTGTTTTTT.

The sample holds a few counts of this clonotype. This chain connects TRBV7-9 to TRBJ2-2; 8 bases are a match to TRBD1. The V segment lost 2 bases and the J segment 2 bases; nucleotides outside the gene matches: 7. CDR1 SEHNR and CDR2 FQNEAQ come from the germline V gene (reference sequence). The CDR3 spans 17 residues. Here the CDR3 DNA reads TGTGCCAGCAGCTTACCAACCGACAGGGGAAACACCGGGGAGCTGTTTTTT. Its protein product is CASSLPTDRGNTGELFF. The complete variable domain, with remaining parts taken from reference TRBV7-9 and TRBJ2-2, reads DTGVSQNPRHKITKRGQNVTFRCDPISEHNRLYWYRQTLGQGPEFLTYFQNEAQLEKSRLLSDRFSAERPKGSFSTLEIQRTEQGDSAMYLCASSLPTDRGNTGELFFGEGSRLTVL.

This clonotype was recorded once. The chain couples TRBV10-3 to TRBJ2-7, with 7 bases fitting TRBD1. The germline gives CDR1 ENHRY, CDR2 SYGVKD. This CDR3 is built from 14 residues. Trimming at V came to 3 bases and at J to 1 base, leaving 3 bases not matched to a gene. The CDR3, as DNA: TGTGCCATCAGTGATCCGGGACAGTCCTACGAGCAGTACTTC. It translates to CAISDPGQSYEQYF.

J is TRBJ2-5 and V is TRBV12-3 or TRBV12-4; the match to TRBD2 covers 7 bases. V shed 6 bases, J shed 3 bases, and the junction held 10 bases outside the gene matches. The CDR3 sequence is 15 residues long. The CDR3 DNA sequence: TGTGCCAGCAGGCCCGGTGGGGGGGGGGAAGAGACCCAGTACTTC. This gives the protein CASRPGGGGEETQYF.

This clonotype was seen a handful of times. The V call is TRBV28, the J call TRBJ1-2, with D perhaps matching TRBD1 (5 bases). The CDR3 extends over 14 amino acids. Per germline, CDR1 MDHEN and CDR2 SYDVKM. V dropped 2 bases and J dropped 1 base, with 8 bases sitting between them. CDR3 region: CASSLGDFNYGYTF. In DNA form, the CDR3 reads TGTGCCAGCAGTTTAGGGGACTTTAACTATGGCTACACCTTC.

The V call is TRBV5-1, the J call TRBJ2-1; D is ambiguous. The CDR3 loop spans 14 amino acids. The germline V and J ends were trimmed by 4 bases and 5 bases, with 13 bases remaining between them. Germline CDR1 SGHRS, CDR2 YFSETQ. The CDR3: CASSPGLRDNEQFF. In nucleotides, the CDR3 is TGCGCCAGCAGCCCTGGGCTGAGAGACAATGAGCAGTTCTTC. Full variable domain (outside the CDR3, taken from reference TRBV5-1 and TRBJ2-1): KAGVTQTPRYLIKTRGQQVTLSCSPISGHRSVSWYQQTPGQGLQFLFEYFSETQRNKGNFPGRFSGRQFSNSRSEMNVSTLELGDSALYLCASSPGLRDNEQFFGPGTRLTVL.